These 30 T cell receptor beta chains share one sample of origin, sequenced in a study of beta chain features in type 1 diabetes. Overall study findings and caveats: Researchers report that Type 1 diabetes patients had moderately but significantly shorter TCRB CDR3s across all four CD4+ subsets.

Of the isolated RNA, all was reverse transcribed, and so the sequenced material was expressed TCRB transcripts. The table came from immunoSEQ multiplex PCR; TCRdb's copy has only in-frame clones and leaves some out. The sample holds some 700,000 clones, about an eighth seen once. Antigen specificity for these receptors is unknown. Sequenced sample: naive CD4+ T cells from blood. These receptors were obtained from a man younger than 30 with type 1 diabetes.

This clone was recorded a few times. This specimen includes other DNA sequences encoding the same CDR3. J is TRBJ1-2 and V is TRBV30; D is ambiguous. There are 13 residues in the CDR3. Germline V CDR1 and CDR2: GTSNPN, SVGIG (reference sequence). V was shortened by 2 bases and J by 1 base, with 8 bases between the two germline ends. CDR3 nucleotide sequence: TGTGCCTGGAGTTCCGGGTTTAACTATGGCTACACCTTC. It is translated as CAWSSGFNYGYTF. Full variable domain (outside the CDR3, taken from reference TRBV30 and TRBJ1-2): SQTIHQWPATLVQPVGSPLSLECTVEGTSNPNLYWYRQAAGRGLQLLFYSVGIGQISSEVPQNLSASRPQDRQFILSSKKLLLSDSGFYLCAWSSGFNYGYTFGSGTRLTVV.

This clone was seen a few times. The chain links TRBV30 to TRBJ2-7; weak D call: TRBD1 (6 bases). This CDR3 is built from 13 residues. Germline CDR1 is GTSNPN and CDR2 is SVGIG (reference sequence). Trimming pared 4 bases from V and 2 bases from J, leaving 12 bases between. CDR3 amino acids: CAWKVNRAYEQYF. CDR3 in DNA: TGTGCCTGGAAGGTGAACAGGGCCTACGAGCAGTACTTC.

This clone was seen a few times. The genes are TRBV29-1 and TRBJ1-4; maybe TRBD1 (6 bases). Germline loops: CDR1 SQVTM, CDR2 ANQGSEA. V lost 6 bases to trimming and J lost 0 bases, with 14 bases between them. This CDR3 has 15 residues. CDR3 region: CSVRGGRATNEKLFF. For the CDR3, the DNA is TGCAGCGTAAGGGGGGGTAGGGCAACTAATGAAAAACTGTTTTTT.

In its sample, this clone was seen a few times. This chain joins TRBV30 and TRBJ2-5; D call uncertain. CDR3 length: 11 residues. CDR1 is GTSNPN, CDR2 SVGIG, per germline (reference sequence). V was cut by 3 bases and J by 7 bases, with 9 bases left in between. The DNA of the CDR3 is TGTGCCTGGAGCCCCCGCGGGACCCAGTACTTC. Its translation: CAWSPRGTQYF.

DNA of the CDR3: TGCAGCGTTGACCGGGGGACAGCAGAAGCTTTCTTT. Protein sequence: CSVDRGTAEAFF. V and J are TRBV29-1 and TRBJ1-1; 7 positions match TRBD1. V was clipped by 3 bases and J by 8 bases; unmatched bases: 6. The CDR3 has 12 amino acids. Germline V gives CDR1 SQVTM, CDR2 ANQGSEA. The whole variable domain, filled in from reference TRBV29-1 and TRBJ1-1, reads SAVISQKPSRDICQRGTSLTIQCQVDSQVTMMFWYRQQPGQSLTLIATANQGSEATYESGFVIDKFPISRPNLTFSTLTVSNMSPEDSSIYLCSVDRGTAEAFFGQGTRLTVV.

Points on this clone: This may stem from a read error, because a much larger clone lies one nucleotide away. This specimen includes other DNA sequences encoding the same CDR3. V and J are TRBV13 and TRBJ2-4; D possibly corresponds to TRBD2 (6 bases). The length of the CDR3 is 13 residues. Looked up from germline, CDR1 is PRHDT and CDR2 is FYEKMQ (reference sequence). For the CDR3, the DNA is TGCGCCAGCAGCTTCGGGGGTAACGGCATTCAGTACTTC. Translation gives CASSFGGNGIQYF.

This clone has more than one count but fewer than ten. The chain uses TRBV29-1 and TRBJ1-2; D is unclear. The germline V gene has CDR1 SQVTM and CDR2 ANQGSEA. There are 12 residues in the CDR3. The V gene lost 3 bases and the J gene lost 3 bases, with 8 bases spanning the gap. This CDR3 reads CSVDARHYGYTF. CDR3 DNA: TGCAGCGTTGACGCCCGCCACTATGGCTACACCTTC.

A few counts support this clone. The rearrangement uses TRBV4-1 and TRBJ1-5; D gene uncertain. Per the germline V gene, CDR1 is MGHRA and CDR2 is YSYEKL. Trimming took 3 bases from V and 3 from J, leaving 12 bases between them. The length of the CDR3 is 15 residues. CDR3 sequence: CASSHPTYDNQPQHF. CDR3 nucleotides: TGCGCCAGCAGCCACCCGACATACGACAATCAGCCCCAGCATTTT.

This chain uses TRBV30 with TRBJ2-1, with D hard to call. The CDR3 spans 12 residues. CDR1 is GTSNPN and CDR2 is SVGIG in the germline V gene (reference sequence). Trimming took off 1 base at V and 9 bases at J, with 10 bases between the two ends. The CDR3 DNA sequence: TGTGCCTGGAGTGCGCAGACAATTGAGCAGTTCTTC. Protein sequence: CAWSAQTIEQFF.

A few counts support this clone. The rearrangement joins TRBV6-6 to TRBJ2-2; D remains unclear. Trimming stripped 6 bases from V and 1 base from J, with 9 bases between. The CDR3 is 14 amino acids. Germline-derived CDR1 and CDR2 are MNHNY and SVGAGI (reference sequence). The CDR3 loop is CASRGTGNTGELFF. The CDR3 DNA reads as TGTGCCAGCAGGGGCACGGGGAACACCGGGGAGCTGTTTTTT.

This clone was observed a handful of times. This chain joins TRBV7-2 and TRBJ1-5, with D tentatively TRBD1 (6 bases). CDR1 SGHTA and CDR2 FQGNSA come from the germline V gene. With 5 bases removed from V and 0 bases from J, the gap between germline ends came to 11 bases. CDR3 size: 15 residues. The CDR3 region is CASSPHRVSNQPQHF. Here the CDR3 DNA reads TGTGCCAGCAGCCCCCACAGGGTTAGCAATCAGCCCCAGCATTTT.

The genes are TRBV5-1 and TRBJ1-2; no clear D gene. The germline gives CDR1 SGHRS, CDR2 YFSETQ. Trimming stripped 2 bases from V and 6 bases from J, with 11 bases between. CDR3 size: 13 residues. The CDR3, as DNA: TGCGCCAGCAGCTTCCGGGAGAGCGATGGCTACACCTTC. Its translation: CASSFRESDGYTF.

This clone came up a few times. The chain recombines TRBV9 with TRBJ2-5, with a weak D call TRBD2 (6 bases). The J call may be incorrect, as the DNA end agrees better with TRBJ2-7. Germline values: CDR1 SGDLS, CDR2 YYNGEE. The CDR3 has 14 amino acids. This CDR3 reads CASSVGEAPYEQYF. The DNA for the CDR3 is TGTGCCAGCAGCGTTGGGGAGGCTCCCTACGAGCAGTACTTC.

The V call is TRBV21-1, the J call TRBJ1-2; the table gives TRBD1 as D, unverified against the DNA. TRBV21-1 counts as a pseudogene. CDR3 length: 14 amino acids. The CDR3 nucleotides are TGTGCCAGCAGCAAAGAAGAGACAGCCTATGGCTACACCTTC. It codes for CASSKEETAYGYTF.

CDR3: CASRLPGLAGAGELFF. CDR3 nucleotides: TGTGCCAGCAGACTTCCGGGACTAGCGGGTGCCGGGGAGCTGTTTTTT. The V call is TRBV5-4, the J call TRBJ2-2; 12 nucleotides agree with TRBD2. The V gene's germline CDR1 is SGHNT and CDR2 YYREEE (reference sequence). With V trimmed by 5 bases and J by 6 bases, 8 bases remained unmatched. This CDR3 has 16 amino acids.

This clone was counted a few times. In DNA, the CDR3 is TGTGCCATCAGTAGTACAGGGTCCGACACTGAAGCTTTCTTT. It specifies CAISSTGSDTEAFF. The chain combines TRBV10-3 with TRBJ1-1, with D possibly being TRBD1 (6 bases). V lost 5 bases to trimming and J lost 3 bases, with 13 bases between them. The germline V gene encodes CDR1 ENHRY and CDR2 SYGVKD. The CDR3 sequence is 14 residues long.

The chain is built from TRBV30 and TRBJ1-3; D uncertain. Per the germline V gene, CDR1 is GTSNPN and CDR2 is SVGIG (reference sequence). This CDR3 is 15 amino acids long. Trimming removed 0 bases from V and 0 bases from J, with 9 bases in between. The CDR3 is CAWSVLQSSGNTIYF. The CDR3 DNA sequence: TGTGCCTGGAGTGTACTGCAAAGCTCTGGAAACACCATATATTTT.

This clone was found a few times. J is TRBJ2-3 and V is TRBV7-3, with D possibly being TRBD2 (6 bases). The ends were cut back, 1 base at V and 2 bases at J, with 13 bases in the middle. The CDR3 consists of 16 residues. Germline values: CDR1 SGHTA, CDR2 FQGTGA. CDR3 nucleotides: TGTGCCAGCAGCTTAAGGGGCGGGGCCAACACAGATACGCAGTATTTT. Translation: CASSLRGGANTDTQYF. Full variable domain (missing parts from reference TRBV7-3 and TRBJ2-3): GAGVSQTPSNKVTEKGKYVELRCDPISGHTALYWYRQSLGQGPEFLIYFQGTGAADDSGLPNDRFFAVRPEGSVSTLKIQRTERGDSAVYLCASSLRGGANTDTQYFGPGTRLTVL.

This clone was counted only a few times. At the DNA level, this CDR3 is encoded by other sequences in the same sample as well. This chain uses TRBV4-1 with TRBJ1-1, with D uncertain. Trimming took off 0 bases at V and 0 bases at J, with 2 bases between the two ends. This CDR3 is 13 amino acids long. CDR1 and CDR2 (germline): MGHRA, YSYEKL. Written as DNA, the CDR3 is TGCGCCAGCAGCCAAGATTTGAACACTGAAGCTTTCTTT. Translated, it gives CASSQDLNTEAFF.

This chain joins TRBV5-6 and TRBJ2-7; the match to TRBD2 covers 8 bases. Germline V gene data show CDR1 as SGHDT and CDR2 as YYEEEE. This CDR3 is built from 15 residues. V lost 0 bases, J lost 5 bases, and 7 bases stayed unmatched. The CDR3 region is CASSLDPGGPHEQYF. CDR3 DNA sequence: TGTGCCAGCAGCTTGGACCCGGGGGGGCCCCACGAGCAGTACTTC.

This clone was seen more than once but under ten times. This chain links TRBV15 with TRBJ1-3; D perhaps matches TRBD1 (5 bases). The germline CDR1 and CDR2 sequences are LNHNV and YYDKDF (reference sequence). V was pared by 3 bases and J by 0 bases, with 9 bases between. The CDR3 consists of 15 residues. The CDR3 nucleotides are TGTGCCACCAGCAGCGGAACAGGCTCTGGAAACACCATATATTTT. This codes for CATSSGTGSGNTIYF.

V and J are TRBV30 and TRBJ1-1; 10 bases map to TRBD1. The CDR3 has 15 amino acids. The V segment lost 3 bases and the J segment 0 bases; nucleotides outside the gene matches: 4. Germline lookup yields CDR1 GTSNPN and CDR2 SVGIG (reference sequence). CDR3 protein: CAWRGTGDMNTEAFF. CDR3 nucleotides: TGTGCCTGGAGGGGGACAGGGGACATGAACACTGAAGCTTTCTTT.

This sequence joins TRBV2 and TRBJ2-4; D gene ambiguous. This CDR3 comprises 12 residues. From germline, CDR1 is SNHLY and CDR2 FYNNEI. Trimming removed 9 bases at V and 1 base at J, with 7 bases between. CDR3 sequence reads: CASGVAKNIQYF. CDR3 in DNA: TGTGCCAGTGGAGTTGCCAAAAACATTCAGTACTTC.

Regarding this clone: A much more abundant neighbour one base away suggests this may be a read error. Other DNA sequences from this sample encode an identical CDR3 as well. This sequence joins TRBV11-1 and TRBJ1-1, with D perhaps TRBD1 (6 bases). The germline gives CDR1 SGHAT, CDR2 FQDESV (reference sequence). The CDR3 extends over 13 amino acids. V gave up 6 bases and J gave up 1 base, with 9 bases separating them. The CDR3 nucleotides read TGTGCCAGCAGGTTACAGGGGAACACTGAAGCTTTCTTT. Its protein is CASRLQGNTEAFF.

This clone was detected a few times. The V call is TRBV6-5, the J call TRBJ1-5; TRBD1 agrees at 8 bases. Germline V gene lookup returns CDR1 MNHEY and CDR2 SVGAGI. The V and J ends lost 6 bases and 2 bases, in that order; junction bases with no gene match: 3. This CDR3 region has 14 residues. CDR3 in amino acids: CASRPGGGNQPQHF. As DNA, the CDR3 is TGTGCCAGCAGGCCAGGGGGCGGCAATCAGCCCCAGCATTTT.

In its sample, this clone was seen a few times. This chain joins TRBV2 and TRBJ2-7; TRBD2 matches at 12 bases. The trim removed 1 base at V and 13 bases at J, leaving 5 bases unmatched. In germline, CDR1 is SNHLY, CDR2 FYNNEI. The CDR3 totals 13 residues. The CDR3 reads CASSEVGTSGSYF. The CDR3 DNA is TGTGCCAGCAGTGAAGTGGGGACTAGCGGGTCTTACTTC.

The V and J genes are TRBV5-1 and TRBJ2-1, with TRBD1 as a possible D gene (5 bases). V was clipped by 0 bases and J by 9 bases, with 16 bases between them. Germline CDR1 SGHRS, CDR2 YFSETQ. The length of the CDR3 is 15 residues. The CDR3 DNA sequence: TGCGCCAGCAGCTTGGAACAGGCGCCGGTGGGTGAGCAGTTCTTC. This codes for CASSLEQAPVGEQFF.

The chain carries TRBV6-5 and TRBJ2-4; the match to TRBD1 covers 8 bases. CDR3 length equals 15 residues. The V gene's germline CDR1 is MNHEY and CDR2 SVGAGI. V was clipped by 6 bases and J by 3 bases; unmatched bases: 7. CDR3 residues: CASRPDRVGKNIQYF. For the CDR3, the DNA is TGTGCCAGCAGACCGGACAGGGTGGGCAAAAACATTCAGTACTTC.

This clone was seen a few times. The CDR3 DNA follows: TGTGCCAGCAGGAACAGGGGCGGTAGCAATCAGCCCCAGCATTTT. Protein sequence: CASRNRGGSNQPQHF. This chain connects TRBV6-5 to TRBJ1-5; 7 bases agree with TRBD1. From germline, CDR1 is MNHEY and CDR2 SVGAGI. V shed 6 bases, J shed 0 bases, and the junction held 5 bases outside the gene matches. This CDR3 is 15 amino acids long.

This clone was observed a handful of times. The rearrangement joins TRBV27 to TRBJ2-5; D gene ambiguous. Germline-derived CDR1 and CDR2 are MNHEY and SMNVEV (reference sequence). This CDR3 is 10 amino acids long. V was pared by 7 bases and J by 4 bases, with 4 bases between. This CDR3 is CASKVETQYF. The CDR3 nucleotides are TGTGCCAGCAAGGTAGAGACCCAGTACTTC.